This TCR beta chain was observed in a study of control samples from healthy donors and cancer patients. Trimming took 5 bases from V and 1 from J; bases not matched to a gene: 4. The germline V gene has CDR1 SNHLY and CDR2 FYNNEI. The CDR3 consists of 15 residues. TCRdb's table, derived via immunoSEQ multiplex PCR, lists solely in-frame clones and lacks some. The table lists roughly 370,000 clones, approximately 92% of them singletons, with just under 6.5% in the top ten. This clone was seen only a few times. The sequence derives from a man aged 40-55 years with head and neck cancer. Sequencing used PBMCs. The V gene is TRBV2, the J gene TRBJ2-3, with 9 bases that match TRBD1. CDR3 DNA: TGTGCCAGCAGTCCTACAGGGGGCGGCACAGATACGCAGTATTTT. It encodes CASSPTGGGTDTQYF.